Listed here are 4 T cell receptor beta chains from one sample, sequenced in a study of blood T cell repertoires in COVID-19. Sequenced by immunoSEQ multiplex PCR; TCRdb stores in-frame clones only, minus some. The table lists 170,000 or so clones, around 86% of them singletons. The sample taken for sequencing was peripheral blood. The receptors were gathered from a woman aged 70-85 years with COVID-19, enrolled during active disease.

The CDR3 DNA sequence: TGTGCCAGCAGCCGCAGCGGACAGAGACACAATGAGCAGTTCTTC. This gives the protein CASSRSGQRHNEQFF. V gene TRBV5-4 combines with J gene TRBJ2-1; possible D gene TRBD1, 6 bases. V was trimmed by 4 bases and J by 5 bases, leaving 16 bases between them. CDR3 size: 15 residues. The germline CDR1 and CDR2 sequences are SGHNT and YYREEE (reference sequence).

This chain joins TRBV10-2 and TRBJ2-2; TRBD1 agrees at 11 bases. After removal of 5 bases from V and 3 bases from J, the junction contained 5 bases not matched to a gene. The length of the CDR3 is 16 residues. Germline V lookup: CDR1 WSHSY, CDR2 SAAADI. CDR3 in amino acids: CASSRTGGADTGELFF. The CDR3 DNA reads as TGCGCCAGCAGTCGGACAGGGGGCGCGGACACCGGGGAGCTGTTTTTT.

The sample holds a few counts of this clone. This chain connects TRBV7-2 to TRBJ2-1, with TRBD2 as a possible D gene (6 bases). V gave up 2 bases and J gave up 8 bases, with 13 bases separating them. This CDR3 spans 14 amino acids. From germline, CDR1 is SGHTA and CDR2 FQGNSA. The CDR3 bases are TGTGCCAGCAGCTTAAGCCATAGCGGCTATGAGCAGTTCTTC. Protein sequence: CASSLSHSGYEQFF. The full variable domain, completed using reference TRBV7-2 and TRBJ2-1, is GAGVSQSPSNKVTEKGKDVELRCDPISGHTALYWYRQSLGQGLEFLIYFQGNSAPDKSGLPSDRFSAERTGGSVSTLTIQRTQQEDSAVYLCASSLSHSGYEQFFGPGTRLTVL.

Here the CDR3 reads CASSVGGRGNNEQFF. The CDR3 DNA is TGTGCCAGCAGCGTAGGCGGGAGGGGCAACAATGAGCAGTTCTTC. The chain links TRBV9 to TRBJ2-1, with 9 bases identical to TRBD2. The CDR3 totals 15 residues. CDR1 is SGDLS, CDR2 YYNGEE, per germline. Trimming removed 0 bases from V and 5 bases from J; junction bases left unmatched: 3.